The clone carrying this T cell receptor (beta chain) was found once. These data come from a study of blood T cell repertoires in COVID-19. Libraries were prepared by immunoSEQ multiplex PCR; TCRdb keeps only in-frame clonotypes and omits some of them. The sample lists roughly 42,000 clones; roughly 87% were seen once. Losses at the gene ends were 1 base for V and 5 bases for J; bases not matched to a gene: 13. CDR1 and CDR2 from the germline V gene are SGHAT and FQNNGV. CDR3 length: 19 residues. This sequence was found in a human donor in a cohort sampled during active COVID-19. The chain couples TRBV11-2 to TRBJ2-1; TRBD2 matches at 11 bases. The material sequenced was peripheral blood. The CDR3 DNA reads TGTGCCAGCAGCTTAGGTATTGGACGGGGACTAGCGGAACACAATGAGCAGTTCTTC. Encoded protein: CASSLGIGRGLAEHNEQFF.